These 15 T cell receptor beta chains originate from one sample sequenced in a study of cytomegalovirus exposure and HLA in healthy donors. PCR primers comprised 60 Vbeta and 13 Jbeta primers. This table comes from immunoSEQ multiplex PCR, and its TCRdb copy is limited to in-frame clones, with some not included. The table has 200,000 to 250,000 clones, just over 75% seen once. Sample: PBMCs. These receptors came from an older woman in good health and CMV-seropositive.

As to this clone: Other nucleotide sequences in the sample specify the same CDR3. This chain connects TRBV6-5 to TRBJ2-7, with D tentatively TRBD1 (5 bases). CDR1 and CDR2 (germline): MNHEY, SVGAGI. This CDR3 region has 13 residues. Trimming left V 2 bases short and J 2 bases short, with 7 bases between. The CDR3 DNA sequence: TGTGCCAGCAGTTACCCAGGGACCTACGAGCAGTACTTC. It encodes CASSYPGTYEQYF.

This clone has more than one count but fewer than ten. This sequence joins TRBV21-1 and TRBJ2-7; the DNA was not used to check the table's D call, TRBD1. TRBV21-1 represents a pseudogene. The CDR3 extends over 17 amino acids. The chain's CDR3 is CASSKVSKGQWTYEQYF. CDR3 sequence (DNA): TGTGCCAGCAGCAAAGTGTCGAAGGGACAGTGGACGTACGAGCAGTACTTC.

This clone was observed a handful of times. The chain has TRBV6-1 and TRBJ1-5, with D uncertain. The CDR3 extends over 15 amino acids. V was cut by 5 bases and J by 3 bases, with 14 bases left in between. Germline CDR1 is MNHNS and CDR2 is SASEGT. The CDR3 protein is CASSLTPVYNQPQHF. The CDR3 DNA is TGTGCCAGCAGTCTGACACCAGTGTACAATCAGCCCCAGCATTTT.

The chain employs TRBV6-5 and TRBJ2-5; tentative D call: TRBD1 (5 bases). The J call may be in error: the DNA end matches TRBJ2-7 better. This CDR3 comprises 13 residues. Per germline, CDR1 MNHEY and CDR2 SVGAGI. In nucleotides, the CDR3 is TGTGCCAGCAGTTACGCAGGGAACTACGAGCAGTACTTC. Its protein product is CASSYAGNYEQYF.

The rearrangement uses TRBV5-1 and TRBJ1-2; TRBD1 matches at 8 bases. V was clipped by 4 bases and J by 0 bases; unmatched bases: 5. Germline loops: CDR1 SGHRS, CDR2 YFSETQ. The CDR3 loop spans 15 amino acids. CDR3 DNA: TGCGCCAGCAGCCCCGGGGACAGGTCTAACTATGGCTACACCTTC. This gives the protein CASSPGDRSNYGYTF. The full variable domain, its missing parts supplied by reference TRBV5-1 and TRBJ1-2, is KAGVTQTPRYLIKTRGQQVTLSCSPISGHRSVSWYQQTPGQGLQFLFEYFSETQRNKGNFPGRFSGRQFSNSRSEMNVSTLELGDSALYLCASSPGDRSNYGYTFGSGTRLTVV.

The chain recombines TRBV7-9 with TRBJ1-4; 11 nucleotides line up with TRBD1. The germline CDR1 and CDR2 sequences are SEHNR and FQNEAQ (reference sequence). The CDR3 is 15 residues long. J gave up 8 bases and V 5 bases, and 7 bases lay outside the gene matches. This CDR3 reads CASSPGQGASEKLFF. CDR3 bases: TGTGCCAGCAGCCCCGGACAGGGGGCTTCGGAAAAACTGTTTTTT.

The CDR3 sequence is CASSLTGTGSQETQYF. DNA for the CDR3: TGTGCCAGCTCACTAACCGGGACAGGTTCTCAAGAGACCCAGTACTTC. The rearrangement links TRBV18 to TRBJ2-5, with 8 nucleotides matching TRBD1. The germline V gene encodes CDR1 KGHSH and CDR2 LQKENI. V was clipped by 4 bases and J by 2 bases; unmatched bases: 9. CDR3 length: 16 amino acids.

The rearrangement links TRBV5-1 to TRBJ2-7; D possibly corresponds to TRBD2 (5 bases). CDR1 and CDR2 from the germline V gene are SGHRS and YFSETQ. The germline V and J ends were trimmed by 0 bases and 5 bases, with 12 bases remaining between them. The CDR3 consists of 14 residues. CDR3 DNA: TGCGCCAGCAGCTTGGCCGTGGGAGTAGACGAGCAGTACTTC. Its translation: CASSLAVGVDEQYF. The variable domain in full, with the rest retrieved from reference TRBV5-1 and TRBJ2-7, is KAGVTQTPRYLIKTRGQQVTLSCSPISGHRSVSWYQQTPGQGLQFLFEYFSETQRNKGNFPGRFSGRQFSNSRSEMNVSTLELGDSALYLCASSLAVGVDEQYFGPGTRLTVT.

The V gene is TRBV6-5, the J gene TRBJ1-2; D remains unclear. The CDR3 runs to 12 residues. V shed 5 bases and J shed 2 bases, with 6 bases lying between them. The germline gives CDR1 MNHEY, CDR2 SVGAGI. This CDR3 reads CASSAVNYGYTF. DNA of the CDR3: TGTGCCAGCAGTGCGGTAAACTATGGCTACACCTTC.

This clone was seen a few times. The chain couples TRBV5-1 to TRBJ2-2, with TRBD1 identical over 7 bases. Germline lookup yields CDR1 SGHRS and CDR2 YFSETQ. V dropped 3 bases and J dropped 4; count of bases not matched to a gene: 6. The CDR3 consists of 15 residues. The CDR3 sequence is CASSWGTEFTGELFF. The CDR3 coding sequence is TGCGCCAGCAGCTGGGGGACAGAATTCACCGGGGAGCTGTTTTTT. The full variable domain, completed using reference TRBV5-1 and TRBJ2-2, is KAGVTQTPRYLIKTRGQQVTLSCSPISGHRSVSWYQQTPGQGLQFLFEYFSETQRNKGNFPGRFSGRQFSNSRSEMNVSTLELGDSALYLCASSWGTEFTGELFFGEGSRLTVL.

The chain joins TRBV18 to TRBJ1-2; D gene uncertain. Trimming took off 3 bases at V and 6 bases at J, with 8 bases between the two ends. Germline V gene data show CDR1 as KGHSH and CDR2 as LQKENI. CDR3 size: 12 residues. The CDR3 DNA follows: TGTGCCAGCTCACCGACATCGGATGGCTACACCTTC. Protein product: CASSPTSDGYTF.

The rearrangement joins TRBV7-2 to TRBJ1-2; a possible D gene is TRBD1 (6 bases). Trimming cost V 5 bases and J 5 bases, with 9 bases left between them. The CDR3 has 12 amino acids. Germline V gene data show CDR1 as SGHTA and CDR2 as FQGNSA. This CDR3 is CASSIQGYGYTF. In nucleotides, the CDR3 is TGTGCCAGCAGCATACAGGGATATGGCTACACCTTC.

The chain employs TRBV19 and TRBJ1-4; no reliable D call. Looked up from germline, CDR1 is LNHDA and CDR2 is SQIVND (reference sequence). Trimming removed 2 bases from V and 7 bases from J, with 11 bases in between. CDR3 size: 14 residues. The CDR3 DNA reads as TGTGCCAGTAGTATATGGGAGAGCGGTGAAAAACTGTTTTTT. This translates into CASSIWESGEKLFF.

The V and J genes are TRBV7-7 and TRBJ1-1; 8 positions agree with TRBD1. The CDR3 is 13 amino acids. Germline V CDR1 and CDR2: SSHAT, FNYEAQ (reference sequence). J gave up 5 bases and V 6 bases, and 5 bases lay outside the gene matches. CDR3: CASSKDRGTEAFF. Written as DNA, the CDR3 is TGTGCCAGCAGTAAAGACAGGGGAACTGAAGCTTTCTTT. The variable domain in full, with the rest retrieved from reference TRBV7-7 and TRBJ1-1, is GAGVSQSPRYKVTKRGQDVTLRCDPISSHATLYWYQQALGQGPEFLTYFNYEAQPDKSGLPSDRFSAERPEGSISTLTIQRTEQRDSAMYRCASSKDRGTEAFFGQGTRLTVV.

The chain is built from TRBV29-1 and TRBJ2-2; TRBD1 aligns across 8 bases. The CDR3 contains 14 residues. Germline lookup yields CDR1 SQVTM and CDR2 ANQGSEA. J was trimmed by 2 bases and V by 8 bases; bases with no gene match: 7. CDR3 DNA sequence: TGCAGCACAGCCGGACAGGGTAACACCGGGGAGCTGTTTTTT. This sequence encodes CSTAGQGNTGELFF.